These 8 T cell receptor beta chains originate from one sample sequenced in a study of blood T cell repertoires in COVID-19. This table comes from immunoSEQ multiplex PCR, and its TCRdb copy is limited to in-frame clones, with some not included. The sample has approximately 9,200 clones; roughly nine tenths are singletons. What was sequenced was peripheral blood. The origin of the receptors is a man aged 55-75 years with acute or convalescent COVID-19.

This chain connects TRBV28 to TRBJ2-7; 7 bases agree with TRBD1. The germline V gene encodes CDR1 MDHEN and CDR2 SYDVKM. Trimming removed 11 bases from V and 6 bases from J; junction bases left unmatched: 10. The length of the CDR3 is 12 residues. The CDR3 DNA sequence: TGTGCCTCACAAACAGGGGCCGGCGAGCAGTACGTC. Residues: CASQTGAGEQYV.

In its sample, this clone was seen once. V usage is TRBV27 and J usage is TRBJ1-5; D may be TRBD1 (6 bases). CDR1 is MNHEY, CDR2 SMNVEV, per germline (reference sequence). This CDR3 is 15 amino acids long. The ends were cut back, 5 bases at V and 3 bases at J, with 14 bases in the middle. CDR3 DNA sequence: TGTGCCAGCAGTGTCGAGGGGGGGCTCAATCAGCCCCAGCATTTT. Amino acid sequence: CASSVEGGLNQPQHF.

The rearrangement joins TRBV6-5 to TRBJ2-1, with D possibly being TRBD2 (6 bases). The CDR3 is 14 amino acids. Germline assignment: CDR1 MNHEY and CDR2 SVGAGI. Trimming removed 6 bases from V and 9 bases from J, with 18 bases in between. The CDR3 here is CASRLGTPLGEQFF. The CDR3 DNA reads TGTGCCAGCAGACTAGGGACTCCCTTGGGTGAGCAGTTCTTC.

The chain links TRBV19 to TRBJ2-7; D perhaps matches TRBD1 (5 bases). CDR1 and CDR2 from the germline V gene are LNHDA and SQIVND (reference sequence). The CDR3 has 12 amino acids. V was pared by 5 bases and J by 5 bases, with 10 bases between. This CDR3 reads CASSHRWNEQYF. The CDR3 coding sequence is TGTGCCAGTAGTCACAGGTGGAACGAGCAGTACTTC.

The V gene is TRBV14, the J gene TRBJ1-3; 7 bases agree with TRBD1. CDR1 is SGHDN, CDR2 FVKESK, per germline. The length of the CDR3 is 15 residues. The J segment lost 3 bases and the V segment lost 4 bases, leaving 6 bases of the junction unmatched. The CDR3 loop is CASSRIGTVGNTIYF. CDR3 bases: TGTGCCAGCAGCCGTATAGGGACAGTTGGAAACACCATATATTTT.

This clone was detected only a few times. The V call is TRBV18, the J call TRBJ2-3; 12 nucleotides align to TRBD2. The CDR3 runs to 16 residues. Germline CDR1 and CDR2: KGHSH and LQKENI. V shed 2 bases and J 0 bases; nucleotides not matched to a gene: 0. CDR3 sequence reads: CASSPGTSGSTDTQYF. In nucleotides, the CDR3 is TGTGCCAGCTCACCAGGGACTAGCGGGAGCACAGATACGCAGTATTTT.

V gene TRBV6-5 combines with J gene TRBJ1-5; TRBD1 might be the D (6 bases). Trimming pared 8 bases from V and 0 bases from J, leaving 11 bases between. The CDR3 spans 14 residues. CDR1 MNHEY and CDR2 SVGAGI come from the germline V gene. This CDR3 reads CASQRQASNQPQHF. The DNA for the CDR3 is TGTGCCAGCCAAAGACAGGCTAGCAATCAGCCCCAGCATTTT.

The table lists this clone with a count of one. The chain is built from TRBV5-1 and TRBJ2-7; 7 positions match TRBD1. The V segment lost 2 bases and the J segment 2 bases; nucleotides outside the gene matches: 4. The V gene's germline CDR1 is SGHRS and CDR2 YFSETQ. The CDR3 spans 14 residues. The CDR3 is CASSFQTGAYEQYF. The CDR3 DNA reads TGCGCCAGCAGCTTTCAAACAGGGGCCTACGAGCAGTACTTC.